One and the same sample provided the 3 T cell receptor beta chains below, sequenced in a study of cytomegalovirus exposure and HLA in healthy donors. This PCR relied on a set of 60 Vbeta primers and 13 Jbeta primers. The method was immunoSEQ multiplex PCR; TCRdb's version includes in-frame clones alone and lacks a portion of them. Among 120,000 to 150,000 clones listed, around a tenth were seen once. Sequenced: PBMCs. The receptor set was obtained from a male donor in good health and CMV-seronegative.

J is TRBJ2-1 and V is TRBV7-9; 7 bases fit TRBD2. CDR3 length: 14 amino acids. Germline-derived CDR1 and CDR2 are SEHNR and FQNEAQ (reference sequence). The V gene end was trimmed by 5 bases and the J gene end by 2 bases; junction bases not matched to a gene: 3. As DNA, the CDR3 is TGTGCCAGCAGCGCTAGCGGCCCCTACAATGAGCAGTTCTTC. Amino acid sequence: CASSASGPYNEQFF.

The V gene is TRBV28, the J gene TRBJ1-1, with 11 positions matching TRBD1. The V and J ends lost 1 base and 1 base, in that order; junction bases with no gene match: 5. The CDR3 spans 17 residues. Per germline, CDR1 MDHEN and CDR2 SYDVKM. CDR3 DNA sequence: TGTGCCAGCAGTTTATTTGAGGACAGGGGGCCGAACACTGAAGCTTTCTTT. Translated, it gives CASSLFEDRGPNTEAFF.

This clone was seen more than once but under ten times. The chain joins TRBV5-3 to TRBJ2-5, with TRBD1 as a possible D gene (5 bases). TRBV5-3 is identified as an open reading frame with a role that is uncertain. This CDR3 comprises 16 residues. V was clipped by 4 bases and J by 2 bases, with 18 bases between them. The CDR3 region has the DNA TGTGCCAGAAGCCTCCGTCCAGGGATCCCTCAAGAGACCCAGTACTTC. Its translation: CARSLRPGIPQETQYF.